A selection of T cell receptor beta chains follows, all from one sample in a study of cytomegalovirus exposure and HLA in healthy donors. Sequencing used immunoSEQ multiplex PCR; TCRdb keeps in-frame clones, though not all of them. The table has 100,000 to 150,000 clones, approximately 86% seen once; the top ten hold approximately 1.7%. Input material: PBMCs. These receptors came from a boy younger than 18 in good health and CMV-seronegative. Each CDR3 is given with its conserved first and last residue. D genes are given only for firm matches. Some rows have no size entry. The others give once, few or many, or a class for an expanded clone.

D: TRBD2
length: 15
V: TRBV19
J: TRBJ2-4
size: NA
CDR3: CASSYPSGRTGIQYF
DNA: TGTGCCAGTTCTTACCCTAGCGGGAGAACAGGCATTCAGTACTTC

D: NA
length: 12
V: TRBV30
J: TRBJ1-2
size: NA
CDR3: CAWSPGSLGYPF
DNA: TGTGCCTGGAGCCCGGGGTCCCTTGGCTACCCCTTC

D: TRBD1
length: 17
V: TRBV5-8
J: TRBJ2-6
size: NA
CDR3: CASRRQGAVSGANVLTF
DNA: TGTGCCAGCAGGCGACAGGGGGCGGTGTCTGGGGCCAACGTCCTGACTTTC

D: NA
length: 16
V: TRBV19
J: TRBJ1-1
size: NA
CDR3: CASRSGKLVQNTEAFF
DNA: TGTGCCAGTAGGTCGGGGAAATTAGTTCAGAACACTGAAGCTTTCTTT

D: NA
length: 15
V: TRBV5-6
J: TRBJ1-5
size: NA
CDR3: CASSPRGAGNQPQHF
DNA: TGTGCCAGCAGCCCCCGGGGGGCTGGCAATCAGCCCCAGCATTTT

D: TRBD1
length: 16
V: TRBV4-1
J: TRBJ1-6
size: once
CDR3: CASSHGQGAGNSPLHF
DNA: TGCGCCAGCAGCCATGGACAGGGGGCGGGGAATTCACCCCTCCACTTT

D: TRBD2
length: 15
V: TRBV7-2
J: TRBJ2-7
size: NA
CDR3: CASRHLAGVPYEQYF
DNA: TGTGCCAGCAGACACCTAGCGGGAGTACCCTACGAGCAGTACTTC

D: NA
length: 14
V: TRBV2
J: TRBJ2-1
size: NA
CDR3: CASSEARTYNEQFF
DNA: TGTGCCAGCAGTGAAGCAAGGACTTACAATGAGCAGTTCTTC

D: TRBD2
length: 13
V: TRBV6-1
J: TRBJ2-1
size: NA
CDR3: CASSASGANEQFF
DNA: TGTGCCAGCAGTGCCAGCGGGGCGAATGAGCAGTTCTTC

D: TRBD2
length: 21
V: TRBV7-2
J: TRBJ2-6
size: NA
CDR3: CASSLAQLAGGPLSGANVLTF
DNA: TGTGCCAGCAGCTTAGCGCAGTTAGCGGGGGGTCCACTCTCTGGGGCCAACGTCCTGACTTTC

D: NA
length: 10
V: TRBV18
J: TRBJ1-1
size: NA
CDR3: CASSHNEAFF
DNA: TGTGCCAGCTCACACAATGAAGCTTTCTTT

D: NA
length: 15
V: TRBV5-5
J: TRBJ2-2
size: few
CDR3: CASSYGGVNTGELFF
DNA: TGTGCCAGCAGCTACGGCGGGGTGAACACCGGGGAGCTGTTTTTT